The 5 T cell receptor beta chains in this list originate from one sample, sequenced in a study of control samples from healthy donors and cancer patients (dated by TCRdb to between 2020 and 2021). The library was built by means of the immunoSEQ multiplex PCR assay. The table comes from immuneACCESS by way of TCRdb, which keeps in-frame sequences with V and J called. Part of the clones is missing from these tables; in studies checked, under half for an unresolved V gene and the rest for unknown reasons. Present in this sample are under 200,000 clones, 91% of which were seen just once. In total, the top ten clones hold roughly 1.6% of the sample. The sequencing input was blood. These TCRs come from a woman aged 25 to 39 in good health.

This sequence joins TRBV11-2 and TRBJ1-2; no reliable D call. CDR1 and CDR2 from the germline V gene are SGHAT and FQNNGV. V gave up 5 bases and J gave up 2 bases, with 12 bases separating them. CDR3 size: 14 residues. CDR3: CASSHALGNYGYTF. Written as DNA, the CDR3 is TGTGCCAGCAGCCACGCACTGGGGAACTATGGCTACACCTTC.

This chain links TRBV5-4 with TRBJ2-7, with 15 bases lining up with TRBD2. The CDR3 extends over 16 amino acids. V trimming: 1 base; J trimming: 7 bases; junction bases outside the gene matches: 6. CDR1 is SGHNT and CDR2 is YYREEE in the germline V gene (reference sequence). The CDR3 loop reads CASSLPGTSGRSEQYF. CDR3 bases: TGTGCCAGCAGCTTGCCCGGGACTAGCGGGAGGAGTGAGCAGTACTTC. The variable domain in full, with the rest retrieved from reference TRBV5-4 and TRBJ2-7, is ETGVTQSPTHLIKTRGQQVTLRCSSQSGHNTVSWYQQALGQGPQFIFQYYREEENGRGNFPPRFSGLQFPNYSSELNVNALELDDSALYLCASSLPGTSGRSEQYFGPGTRLTVT.

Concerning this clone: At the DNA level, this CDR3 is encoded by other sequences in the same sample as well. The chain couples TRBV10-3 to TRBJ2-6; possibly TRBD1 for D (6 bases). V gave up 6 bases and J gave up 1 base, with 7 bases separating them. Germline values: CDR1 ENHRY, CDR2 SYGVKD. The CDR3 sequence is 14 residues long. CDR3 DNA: TGTGCCATCAGGGACAGTTCTGGGGCCAACGTCCTGACTTTC. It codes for CAIRDSSGANVLTF.

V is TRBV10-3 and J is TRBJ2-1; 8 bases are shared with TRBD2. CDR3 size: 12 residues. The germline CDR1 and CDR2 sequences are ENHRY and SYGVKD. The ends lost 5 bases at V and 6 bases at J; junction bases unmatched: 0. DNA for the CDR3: TGTGCCATCAGTCGGGGGGGCAATGAGCAGTTCTTC. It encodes CAISRGGNEQFF.

CDR3 residues: CASSETGPEQFF. The CDR3 DNA is TGTGCCAGCAGCGAGACGGGGCCTGAGCAGTTCTTC. The chain carries TRBV11-2 and TRBJ2-1; D is perhaps TRBD1 or TRBD2 (5 bases each). This CDR3 has 12 residues. The germline V and J ends were trimmed by 5 bases and 9 bases, with 11 bases remaining between them. Germline CDR1 SGHAT, CDR2 FQNNGV. Together with reference TRBV11-2 and TRBJ2-1, the CDR3 gives the full variable domain: EAGVAQSPRYKIIEKRQSVAFWCNPISGHATLYWYQQILGQGPKLLIQFQNNGVVDDSQLPKDRFSAERLKGVDSTLKIQPAKLEDSAVYLCASSETGPEQFFGPGTRLTVL.